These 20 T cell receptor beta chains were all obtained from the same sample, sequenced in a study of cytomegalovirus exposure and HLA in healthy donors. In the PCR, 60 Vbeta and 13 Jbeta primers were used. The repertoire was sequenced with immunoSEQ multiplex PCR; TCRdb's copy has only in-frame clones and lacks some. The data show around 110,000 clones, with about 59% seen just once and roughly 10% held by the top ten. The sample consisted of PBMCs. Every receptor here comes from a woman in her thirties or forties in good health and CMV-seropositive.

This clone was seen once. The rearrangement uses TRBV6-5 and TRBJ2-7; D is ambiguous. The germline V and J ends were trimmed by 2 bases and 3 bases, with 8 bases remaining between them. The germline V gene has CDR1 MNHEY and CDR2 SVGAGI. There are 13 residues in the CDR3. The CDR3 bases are TGTGCCAGCAGTTACGGGTGGAGCTACGAGCAGTACTTC. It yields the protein CASSYGWSYEQYF.

The CDR3 nucleotides are TGTGCCAGCAGTGACTCGGTAGCGGGGGACTACAATGAGCAGTTCTTC. It translates to CASSDSVAGDYNEQFF. The chain couples TRBV6-4 to TRBJ2-1; TRBD2 matches 9 bases. CDR1 MRHNA and CDR2 SNTAGT come from the germline V gene. Germline trimming cut 0 bases from V and 3 bases from J; bases unmatched to any gene: 3. The length of the CDR3 is 16 residues.

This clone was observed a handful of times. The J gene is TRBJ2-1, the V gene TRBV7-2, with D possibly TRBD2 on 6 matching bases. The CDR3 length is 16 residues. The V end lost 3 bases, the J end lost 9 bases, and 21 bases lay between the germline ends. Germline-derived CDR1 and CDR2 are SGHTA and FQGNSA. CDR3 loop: CASSFGGSIGPTEQFF. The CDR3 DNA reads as TGTGCCAGCAGCTTCGGAGGGTCTATCGGGCCTACTGAGCAGTTCTTC.

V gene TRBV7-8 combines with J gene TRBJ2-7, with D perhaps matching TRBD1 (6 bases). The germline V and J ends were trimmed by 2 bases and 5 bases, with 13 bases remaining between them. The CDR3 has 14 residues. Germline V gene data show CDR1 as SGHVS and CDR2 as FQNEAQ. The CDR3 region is CASSLSGGFDEQYF. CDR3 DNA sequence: TGTGCCAGCAGCTTATCTGGGGGCTTCGACGAGCAGTACTTC.

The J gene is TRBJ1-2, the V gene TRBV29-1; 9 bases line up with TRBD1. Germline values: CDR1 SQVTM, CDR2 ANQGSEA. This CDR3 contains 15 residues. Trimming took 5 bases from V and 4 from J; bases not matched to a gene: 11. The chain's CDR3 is CSVIGDRGMGYGYTF. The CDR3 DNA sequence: TGCAGCGTTATTGGAGACAGGGGGATGGGCTATGGCTACACCTTC.

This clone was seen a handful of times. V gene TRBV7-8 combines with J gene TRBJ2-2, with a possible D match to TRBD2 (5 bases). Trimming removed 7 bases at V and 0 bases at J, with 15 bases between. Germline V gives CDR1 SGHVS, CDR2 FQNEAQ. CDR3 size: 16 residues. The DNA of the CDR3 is TGTGCCAGCACCGCGAGGACTCGAACGAACACCGGGGAGCTGTTTTTT. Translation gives CASTARTRTNTGELFF.

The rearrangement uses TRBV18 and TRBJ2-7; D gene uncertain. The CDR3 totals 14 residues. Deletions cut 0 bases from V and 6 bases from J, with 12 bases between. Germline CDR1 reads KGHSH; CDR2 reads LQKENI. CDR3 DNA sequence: TGTGCCAGCTCACCACCGGGCCTTTCAGTCGAGCAGTACTTC. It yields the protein CASSPPGLSVEQYF.

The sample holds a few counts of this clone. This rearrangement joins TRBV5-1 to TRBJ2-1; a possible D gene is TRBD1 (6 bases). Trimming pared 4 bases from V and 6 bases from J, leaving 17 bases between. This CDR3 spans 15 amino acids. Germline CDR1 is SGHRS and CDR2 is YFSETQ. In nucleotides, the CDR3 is TGCGCCAGCAGCCCAGGCTTTTCAGGGGCCAATGAGCAGTTCTTC. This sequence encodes CASSPGFSGANEQFF.

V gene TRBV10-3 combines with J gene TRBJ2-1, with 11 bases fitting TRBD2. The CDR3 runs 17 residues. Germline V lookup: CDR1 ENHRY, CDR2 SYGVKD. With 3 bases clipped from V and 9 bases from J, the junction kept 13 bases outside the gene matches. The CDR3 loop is CAISEGTSGPRWGEQFF. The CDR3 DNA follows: TGTGCCATCAGTGAAGGGACTAGCGGACCCAGGTGGGGTGAGCAGTTCTTC.

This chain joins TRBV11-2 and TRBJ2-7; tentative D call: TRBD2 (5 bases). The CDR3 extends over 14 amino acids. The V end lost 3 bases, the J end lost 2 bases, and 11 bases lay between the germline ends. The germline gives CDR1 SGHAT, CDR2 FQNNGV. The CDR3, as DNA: TGTGCCAGCAGCTTCGCGGGCTTACCCTACGAGCAGTACTTC. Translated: CASSFAGLPYEQYF.

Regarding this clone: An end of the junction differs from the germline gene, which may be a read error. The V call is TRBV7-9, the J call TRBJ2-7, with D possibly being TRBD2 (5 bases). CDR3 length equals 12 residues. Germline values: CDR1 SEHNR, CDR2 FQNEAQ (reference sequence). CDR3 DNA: TGTTCCAGCAGCTCCGGGACCTACGAGCAGTACTTC. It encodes CSSSSGTYEQYF.

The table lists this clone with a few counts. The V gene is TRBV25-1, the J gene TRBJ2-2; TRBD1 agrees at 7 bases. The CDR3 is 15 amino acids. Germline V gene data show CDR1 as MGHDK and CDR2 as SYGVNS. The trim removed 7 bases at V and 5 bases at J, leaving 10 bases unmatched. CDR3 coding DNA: TGTGCCAGCATGAAACAGGGGCCGACTACCGGGGAGCTGTTTTTT. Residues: CASMKQGPTTGELFF.

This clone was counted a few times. The CDR3 DNA follows: TGTGTCAGAAGCCCATTTGTTGCGGGGGAGGAAGCAACTAATGAAAAACTGTTTTTT. As protein: CVRSPFVAGEEATNEKLFF. This chain uses TRBV7-5 with TRBJ1-4. TRBV7-5 is termed a pseudogene. This CDR3 has 19 amino acids.

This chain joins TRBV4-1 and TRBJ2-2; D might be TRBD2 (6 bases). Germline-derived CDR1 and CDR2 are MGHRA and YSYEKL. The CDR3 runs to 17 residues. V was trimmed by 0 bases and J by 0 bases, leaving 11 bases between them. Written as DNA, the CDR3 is TGCGCCAGCAGCCAAGAAAGGCGGGGCTCGAACACCGGGGAGCTGTTTTTT. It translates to CASSQERRGSNTGELFF.

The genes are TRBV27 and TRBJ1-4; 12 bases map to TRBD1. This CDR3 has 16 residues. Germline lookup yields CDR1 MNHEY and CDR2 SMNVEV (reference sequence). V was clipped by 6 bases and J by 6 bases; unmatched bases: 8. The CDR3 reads CASSPWDRGRYEKLFF. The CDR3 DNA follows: TGTGCCAGCAGCCCGTGGGACAGGGGGCGGTATGAAAAACTGTTTTTT.

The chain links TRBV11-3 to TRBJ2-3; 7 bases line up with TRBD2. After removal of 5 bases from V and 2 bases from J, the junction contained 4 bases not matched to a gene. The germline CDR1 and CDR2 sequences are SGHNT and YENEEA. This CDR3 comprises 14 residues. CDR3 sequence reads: CASSPTSDTDTQYF. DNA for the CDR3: TGTGCCAGCAGCCCTACTAGCGACACAGATACGCAGTATTTT.

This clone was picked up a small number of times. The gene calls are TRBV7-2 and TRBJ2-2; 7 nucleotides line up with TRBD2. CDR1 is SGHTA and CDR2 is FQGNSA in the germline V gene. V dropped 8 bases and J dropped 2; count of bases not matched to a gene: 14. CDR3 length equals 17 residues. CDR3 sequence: CASLPRGDRLNTGELFF. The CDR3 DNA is TGTGCCAGCCTTCCCCGGGGGGATCGTCTAAACACCGGGGAGCTGTTTTTT.

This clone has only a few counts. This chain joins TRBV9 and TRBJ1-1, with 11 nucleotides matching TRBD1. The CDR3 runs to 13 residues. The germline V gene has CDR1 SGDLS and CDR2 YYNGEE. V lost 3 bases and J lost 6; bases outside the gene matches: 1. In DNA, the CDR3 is TGTGCCAGCAGCGGGGGACAGGGGGCTGAAGCTTTCTTT. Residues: CASSGGQGAEAFF.

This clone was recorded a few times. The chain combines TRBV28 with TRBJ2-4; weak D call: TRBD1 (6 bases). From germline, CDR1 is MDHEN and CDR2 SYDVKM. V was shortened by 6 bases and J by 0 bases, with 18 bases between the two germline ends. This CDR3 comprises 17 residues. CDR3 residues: CASSPPGTLLAKNIQYF. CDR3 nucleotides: TGTGCCAGCAGCCCACCCGGGACACTTCTAGCCAAAAACATTCAGTACTTC. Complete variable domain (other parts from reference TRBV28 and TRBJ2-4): DVKVTQSSRYLVKRTGEKVFLECVQDMDHENMFWYRQDPGLGLRLIYFSYDVKMKEKGDIPEGYSVSREKKERFSLILESASTNQTSMYLCASSPPGTLLAKNIQYFGAGTRLSVL.

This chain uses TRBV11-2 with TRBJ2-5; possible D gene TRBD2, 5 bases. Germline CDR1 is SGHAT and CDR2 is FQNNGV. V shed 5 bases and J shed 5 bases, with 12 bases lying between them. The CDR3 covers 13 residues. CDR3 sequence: CASSQARGETQYF. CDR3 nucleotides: TGTGCCAGCAGCCAAGCCCGAGGGGAGACCCAGTACTTC.